The clone carrying this TCR beta chain was detected only once. The CDR3 runs to 13 residues. Trimming took 11 bases from V and 10 from J; bases not matched to a gene: 15. The germline V gene has CDR1 MNHEY and CDR2 SVGAGI. The data originate from a study of blood T cells in healthy people across ages. Through a sample-barcoded 5' primer and a J-beta primer mix, a second PCR was run for roughly 6 to 12 cycles. MiXCR was run by TCRdb on the 5' RACE reads, yielding one entry per CDR3 protein. The table records about 640,000 distinct CDR3 sequences, 45% to 65% of them present only once. The chain recombines TRBV6-5 with TRBJ1-1; 8 nucleotides agree with TRBD1. This clonotype was obtained from a man between 60 and 75 years old in good health. The sample taken for sequencing was blood. For the CDR3, the DNA is TGTGCCGTGAACAAGGGGACAGGCGACGGAGCTTTCTTT. Translating it yields CAVNKGTGDGAFF.